This TCR beta chain was recovered during a study of T cell changes during pregnancy in multiple sclerosis. The CDR3 spans 15 residues. The V gene's germline CDR1 is SNHLY and CDR2 FYNNEI. The V end was cut by 7 bases, the J end by 2 bases, with 16 bases between. Only in-frame clones appear in the TCRdb table, and some are missing; sequencing was by immunoSEQ multiplex PCR. The sample has approximately 61,000 clones, approximately 90% seen once. The sequenced sample was peripheral blood, obtained after pregnancy. This receptor was taken from a female donor in good health, enrolled as a control in a pregnancy study. The chain is built from TRBV2 and TRBJ2-3; the D gene is possibly TRBD2 (6 bases). CDR3 bases: TGTGCCAGCAAAGCGGCGGGAACTAACACAGATACGCAGTATTTT. Translating gives CASKAAGTNTDTQYF.